One sample yielded the 20 T cell receptor beta chains listed below, sequenced in a study of blood T cell repertoires in COVID-19. Assay used: immunoSEQ multiplex PCR; TCRdb lists only in-frame clones, some missing. The sample has approximately 70,000 clones, about 80% seen once. The sample was peripheral blood. These receptors were collected from a woman in her 70s with acute or convalescent COVID-19.

This clone was found a few times. V and J are TRBV19 and TRBJ1-1; D might be TRBD1 (6 bases). Germline CDR1 reads LNHDA; CDR2 reads SQIVND (reference sequence). Trimming removed 9 bases at V and 4 bases at J, with 15 bases between. This CDR3 has 13 amino acids. This chain's CDR3 is CASQQGMVTEAFF. CDR3 nucleotides: TGTGCCAGCCAACAGGGAATGGTCACTGAAGCTTTCTTT.

This clone was seen a handful of times. This chain connects TRBV19 to TRBJ1-1; D is unresolved. V shed 5 bases and J shed 9 bases, with 13 bases lying between them. Per the germline V gene, CDR1 is LNHDA and CDR2 is SQIVND (reference sequence). This CDR3 has 12 residues. The CDR3 DNA follows: TGTGCCAGTAGTGAGGGCTCCCCAAAAGCTTTCTTT. It yields the protein CASSEGSPKAFF.

This chain links TRBV6-2 or TRBV6-3 with TRBJ2-2; D is possibly TRBD1 (5 bases). Germline V CDR1 and CDR2: MNHEY, SVGEGT. Trimming removed 5 bases at V and 7 bases at J, with 8 bases between. The CDR3 spans 12 residues. CDR3 in DNA: TGTGCCAGCAGTGCTCAGGGCGGGGAGCTGTTTTTT. Translation gives CASSAQGGELFF.

The V call is TRBV29-1, the J call TRBJ1-2; a possible D gene is TRBD1 (5 bases). CDR1 and CDR2 (germline): SQVTM, ANQGSEA. CDR3 length equals 13 residues. Trimming took 4 bases from V and 2 from J, leaving 11 bases between them. The CDR3 region is CSVGGEGNYGYTF. CDR3 nucleotides: TGCAGCGTTGGGGGGGAGGGCAACTATGGCTACACCTTC.

This clone was detected once. The chain is built from TRBV11-3 and TRBJ1-3; 11 bases fit TRBD1. V was pared by 5 bases and J by 1 base, with 10 bases of the junction left unmatched. The CDR3 is 18 amino acids. Germline V CDR1 and CDR2: SGHNT, YENEEA. The DNA of the CDR3 is TGTGCCAGCAGCGCAACCCCGGGACAGGGGGAATCTGGAAACACCATATATTTT. Protein: CASSATPGQGESGNTIYF.

This chain connects TRBV12-3 or TRBV12-4 to TRBJ1-3; D is perhaps TRBD1 (5 bases). CDR3 size: 13 residues. V was clipped by 4 bases and J by 2 bases, with 6 bases between them. DNA of the CDR3: TGTGCCAGCAGTTCCAGGGCTGGAAACACCATATATTTT. This gives the protein CASSSRAGNTIYF.

This clone appeared a few times. The chain has TRBV19 and TRBJ2-3; 8 bases map to TRBD1. Germline-derived CDR1 and CDR2 are LNHDA and SQIVND (reference sequence). This CDR3 contains 18 residues. V trimming: 3 bases; J trimming: 0 bases; junction bases outside the gene matches: 11. DNA of the CDR3: TGTGCCAGTAGTATCCGAGACAGGGGCCGCCTTAGCACAGATACGCAGTATTTT. As protein: CASSIRDRGRLSTDTQYF.

This chain uses TRBV6-2 or TRBV6-3 with TRBJ2-1, with D unresolved. Germline V lookup: CDR1 MNHEY, CDR2 SVGEGT. Trimming stripped 4 bases from V and 8 bases from J, with 6 bases between. This CDR3 has 11 residues. In nucleotides, the CDR3 is TGTGCCAGCAGTTCCGGTTATGAGCAGTTCTTC. It codes for CASSSGYEQFF.

This rearrangement joins TRBV6-5 to TRBJ2-2; 9 bases map to TRBD1. V shed 4 bases and J 8 bases; nucleotides not matched to a gene: 11. The CDR3 is 16 amino acids. CDR1 and CDR2 (germline): MNHEY, SVGAGI. The CDR3 loop is CASSLQGAASPGELFF. The CDR3, as DNA: TGTGCCAGCAGTTTACAGGGGGCGGCCTCGCCGGGGGAGCTGTTTTTT.

This chain links TRBV9 with TRBJ1-1; D is possibly TRBD1 (6 bases). The CDR3 sequence is 15 residues long. The V end was cut by 1 base, the J end by 1 base, with 11 bases between. Germline CDR1 and CDR2: SGDLS and YYNGEE. The CDR3: CASSVFTGRNTEAFF. The DNA for the CDR3 is TGTGCCAGCAGCGTATTTACAGGGCGGAACACTGAAGCTTTCTTT.

The V call is TRBV6-1, the J call TRBJ1-2, with TRBD1 as a possible D gene (5 bases). Germline V gene data show CDR1 as MNHNS and CDR2 as SASEGT. Trimming pared 10 bases from V and 5 bases from J, leaving 20 bases between. This CDR3 is 14 amino acids long. This CDR3 is CAIHGMRGVYGYTF. The CDR3 DNA reads as TGTGCCATCCACGGGATGCGGGGCGTATATGGCTACACCTTC.

This chain joins TRBV5-4 and TRBJ2-5; D is unresolved. V was clipped by 1 base and J by 3 bases, with 10 bases between them. From germline, CDR1 is SGHNT and CDR2 YYREEE (reference sequence). The CDR3 length is 14 residues. In DNA form, the CDR3 reads TGTGCCAGCAGCTTGTTTTCGTTAAAAGAGACCCAGTACTTC. Translated: CASSLFSLKETQYF.

The genes are TRBV5-6 and TRBJ2-7; D call uncertain. This CDR3 comprises 15 residues. Germline values: CDR1 SGHDT, CDR2 YYEEEE. Trimming took 1 base from V and 0 from J, leaving 11 bases between them. The CDR3 sequence: CASSLSGGYSYEQYF. The CDR3 bases are TGTGCCAGCAGCTTGTCTGGCGGATACTCCTACGAGCAGTACTTC.

J is TRBJ1-1 and V is TRBV4-2; 9 positions agree with TRBD1. The CDR3 runs 15 residues. V was clipped by 4 bases and J by 4 bases; unmatched bases: 7. Germline CDR1 is LGHNA and CDR2 is YNFKEQ. The CDR3 DNA reads as TGTGCCAGCAGCCGGCTGGGACAGGGCGGCACTGAAGCTTTCTTT. Protein product: CASSRLGQGGTEAFF.

The CDR3 bases are TGCGCCAGCAGCTGGACAGCCGACACTGAAGCTTTCTTT. Protein: CASSWTADTEAFF. The chain has TRBV5-1 and TRBJ1-1, with D possibly being TRBD1 (6 bases). The germline gives CDR1 SGHRS, CDR2 YFSETQ. This CDR3 spans 13 amino acids. Trimming left V 3 bases short and J 3 bases short, with 9 bases between. Drawing the rest from reference TRBV5-1 and TRBJ1-1, the complete variable domain is KAGVTQTPRYLIKTRGQQVTLSCSPISGHRSVSWYQQTPGQGLQFLFEYFSETQRNKGNFPGRFSGRQFSNSRSEMNVSTLELGDSALYLCASSWTADTEAFFGQGTRLTVV.

The CDR3 loop is CASSIGQGGKTQYF. In DNA form, the CDR3 reads TGTGCCAGCAGCATCGGACAGGGAGGAAAGACCCAGTACTTC. The chain couples TRBV7-9 to TRBJ2-5; TRBD1 matches 8 bases. Germline CDR1 is SEHNR and CDR2 is FQNEAQ (reference sequence). The V gene end was trimmed by 5 bases and the J gene end by 6 bases; junction bases not matched to a gene: 8. CDR3 length equals 14 residues.

This clone has only one observation. A junction boundary mismatches the germline segment, possibly from a read error. This rearrangement joins TRBV5-4 to TRBJ1-3; a possible D gene is TRBD1 (5 bases). Germline V gives CDR1 SGHNT, CDR2 YYREEE (reference sequence). This CDR3 has 14 amino acids. CDR3: CASRLDTSGNTIYF. DNA for the CDR3: TGTGCCAGCAGATTGGACACCTCTGGAAACACCATATATTTT.

The chain's CDR3 is CASSLLPQGAVEFF. DNA for the CDR3: TGTGCCAGCAGCTTATTACCGCAGGGGGCTGTGGAGTTCTTC. The rearrangement links TRBV7-8 to TRBJ2-1, with 8 bases aligning to TRBD1. The J segment lost 14 bases and the V segment lost 2 bases, leaving 11 bases of the junction unmatched. CDR3 length: 14 amino acids. In germline, CDR1 is SGHVS, CDR2 FQNEAQ.

The DNA of the CDR3 is TGTGCCTGGACACCGGGGGGATTCGGAGGCGGTGAAAAACTGTTTTTT. It specifies CAWTPGGFGGGEKLFF. V is TRBV30 and J is TRBJ1-4, with a possible D match to TRBD1 (5 bases). V was clipped by 4 bases and J by 7 bases, with 22 bases between them. Germline V gene data show CDR1 as GTSNPN and CDR2 as SVGIG (reference sequence). The length of the CDR3 is 16 residues.

This clone was counted many times. The CDR3 reads CASSQGPGTNYGYTF. Here the CDR3 DNA reads TGTGCCAGCAGCCAAGGTCCAGGAACTAACTATGGCTACACCTTC. The rearrangement links TRBV3-1 (or the pseudogene TRBV3-2) to TRBJ1-2; D gene uncertain. Germline loops: CDR1 LGHDT, CDR2 YNNKEL (reference sequence). Trimming removed 1 base at V and 0 bases at J, with 9 bases between. CDR3 length: 15 residues.